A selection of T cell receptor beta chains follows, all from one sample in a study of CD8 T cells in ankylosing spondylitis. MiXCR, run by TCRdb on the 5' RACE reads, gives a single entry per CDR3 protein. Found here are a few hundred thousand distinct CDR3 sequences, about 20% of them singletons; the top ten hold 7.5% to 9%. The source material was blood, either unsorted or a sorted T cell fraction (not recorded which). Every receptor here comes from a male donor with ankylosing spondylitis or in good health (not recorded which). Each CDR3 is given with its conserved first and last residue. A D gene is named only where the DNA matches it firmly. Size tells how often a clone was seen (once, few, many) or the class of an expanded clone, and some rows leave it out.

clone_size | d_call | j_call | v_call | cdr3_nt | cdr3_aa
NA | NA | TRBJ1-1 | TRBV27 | TGTGCCAGCAGCCGTCCCACCGGGACACCGAACACTGAAGCTTTCTTT | CASSRPTGTPNTEAFF
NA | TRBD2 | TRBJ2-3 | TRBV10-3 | TGTGCCGGAAATAGCGGGGGCAGCACAGATACGCAGTATTTT | CAGNSGGSTDTQYF
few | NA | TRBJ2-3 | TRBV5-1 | TGCGCCAGCAGCTTGGGGGCGGAGGATACGCAGTATTTT | CASSLGAEDTQYF
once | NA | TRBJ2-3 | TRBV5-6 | TGTGCCAGCAGCGAAGGACGGGTAGATACGCAGTATTTT | CASSEGRVDTQYF
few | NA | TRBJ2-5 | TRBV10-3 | TGTGCCATCAGCGAGAAGGAGACCCAGTACTTC | CAISEKETQYF
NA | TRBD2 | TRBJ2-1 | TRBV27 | TGTGCCAGCAGTTTTGATGCGCGCGGGAGCAATGAGCAGTTCTTC | CASSFDARGSNEQFF
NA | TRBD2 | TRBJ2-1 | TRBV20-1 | TGCAGTGCTCGGAGTGGCGGGAGGGCCGGAGGCTACAATGAGCAGTTCTTC | CSARSGGRAGGYNEQFF
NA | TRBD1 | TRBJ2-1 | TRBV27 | TGTGCCAGCAGTTTAGGACAGGGGCACAATGAGCAGTTCTTC | CASSLGQGHNEQFF
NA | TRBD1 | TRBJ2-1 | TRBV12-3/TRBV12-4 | TGTGCCAGCAGTTTAGGGACAGGGGAGTTCTTC | CASSLGTGEFF
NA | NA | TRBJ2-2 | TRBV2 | TGTGCCAGCAGTGAATGGGCTAGCGCAAACACCGGGGAGCTGTTTTTT | CASSEWASANTGELFF
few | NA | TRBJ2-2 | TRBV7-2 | TGTGCCAGCAGCCTCGCGGGGGCCGGCGGCGGGGAGCTGTTTTTT | CASSLAGAGGGELFF
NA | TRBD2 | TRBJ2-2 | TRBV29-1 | TGCAGCGTGACGAAAGCGGGGGCGAACACCGGGGAGCTGTTTTTT | CSVTKAGANTGELFF
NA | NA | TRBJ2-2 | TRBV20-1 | TGCAGTGCTAGGAACCCAAGTGGAGGGGAGAACACCGGGGAGCTGTTTTTT | CSARNPSGGENTGELFF
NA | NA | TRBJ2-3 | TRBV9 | TGTGCCAGCAGCGTAGCCTATCCCACAGATACGCAGTATTTT | CASSVAYPTDTQYF
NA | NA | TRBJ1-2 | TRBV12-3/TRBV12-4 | TGTGCCAGCAGTTTAGCAACTCGATATGGCTACACCTTC | CASSLATRYGYTF
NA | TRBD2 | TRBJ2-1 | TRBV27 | TGTGCCAGCAGTCTGGGACTAGCGGGAGGTTACTCCTACAATGAGCAGTTCTTC | CASSLGLAGGYSYNEQFF
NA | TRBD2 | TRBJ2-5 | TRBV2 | TGTGCCAGCAGCCGTAGCGGGGGGGCCCGTGCTGAAGAGACCCAGTACTTC | CASSRSGGARAEETQYF
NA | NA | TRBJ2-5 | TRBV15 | TGTGCCACCAGCAAACAACCGGGGCCACAAGAGACCCAGTACTTC | CATSKQPGPQETQYF
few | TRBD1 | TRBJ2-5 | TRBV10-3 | TGTGCCATCAGCTTACAGGGGATAGAGACCCAGTACTTC | CAISLQGIETQYF
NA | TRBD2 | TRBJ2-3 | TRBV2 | TGTGCCAGCAGTGAGACAAGCGGGGCCACAGATACGCAGTATTTT | CASSETSGATDTQYF
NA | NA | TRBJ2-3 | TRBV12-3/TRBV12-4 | TGTGCCAGCAGTCCCCGGCCCAGCACAGATACGCAGTATTTT | CASSPRPSTDTQYF
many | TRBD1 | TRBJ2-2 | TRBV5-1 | TGCGCCAGCAGCCTCGGACAGGCTAAGACCGGGGAGCTGTTTTTT | CASSLGQAKTGELFF
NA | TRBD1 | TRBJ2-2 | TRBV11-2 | TGTGCCAGCAGCCCCCGGGACAGGGACACCGGGGAGCTGTTTTTT | CASSPRDRDTGELFF
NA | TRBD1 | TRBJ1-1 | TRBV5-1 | TGCGCCAGAAGCTTGGGGTTCCTAGGACAGGATGAAGCTTTCTTT | CARSLGFLGQDEAFF
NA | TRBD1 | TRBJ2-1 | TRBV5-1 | TGCGCCAGCAGCTTGGGAGCGCAGGGGGTAAATATCAATGAGCAGTTCTTC | CASSLGAQGVNINEQFF
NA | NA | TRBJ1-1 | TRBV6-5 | TGTGCCAGCAGTTACTCGTTTTCGTCGCGAAGCGGAGCTTTCTTT | CASSYSFSSRSGAFF
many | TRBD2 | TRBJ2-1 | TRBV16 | TGTGCCAGCAGCCAATGGGCTAGCGGGAGCCCCAGCTCCTACAATGAGCAGTTCTTC | CASSQWASGSPSSYNEQFF
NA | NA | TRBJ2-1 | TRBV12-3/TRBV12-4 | TGTGCCAGCAGTTTAAACCCTAAAGCCTACAATGAGCAGTTCTTC | CASSLNPKAYNEQFF
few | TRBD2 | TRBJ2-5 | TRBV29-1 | TGCAGCGTTGTAGGACTAGTCGGGGAGACCCAGTACTTC | CSVVGLVGETQYF
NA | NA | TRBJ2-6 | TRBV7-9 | TGTGCCAGCGCCTCTGGGGTCCCTGGGGCCAACGTCCTGACTTTC | CASASGVPGANVLTF
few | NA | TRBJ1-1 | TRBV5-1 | TGCGCCAGCAGCTTGAGGGGCGCCGGGGCGAACACTGAAGCTTTCTTT | CASSLRGAGANTEAFF
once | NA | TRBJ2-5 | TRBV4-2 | TGTGCCAGCAGCCAAAACCAGCAAGAGACCCAGTACTTC | CASSQNQQETQYF
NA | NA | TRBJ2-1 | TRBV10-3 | TGTGCCATCAGTGATGGGGGGCGCGGGAATGAGCAGTTCTTC | CAISDGGRGNEQFF
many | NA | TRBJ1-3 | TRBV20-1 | TGCAGTGCTAGAAGGGTCTCTGGAAACACCATATATTTT | CSARRVSGNTIYF
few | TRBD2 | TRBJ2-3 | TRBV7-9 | TGTGCCAGCAGCATCCGGACTAGTGATGGGACAGATACGCAGTATTTT | CASSIRTSDGTDTQYF
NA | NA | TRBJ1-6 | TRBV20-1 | TGCAGTGCTACGAGTTTCTTGGGAAATTCACCCCTCCACTTT | CSATSFLGNSPLHF
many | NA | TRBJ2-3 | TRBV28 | TGTGCCAGCAGTCCCACGGGTCTAGCAGGCACAGATACGCAGTATTTT | CASSPTGLAGTDTQYF
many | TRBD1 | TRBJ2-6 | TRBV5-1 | TGTGCCAGCAGCTCCCAGGGGGCTGGGGCCAACGTCCTGACTTTC | CASSSQGAGANVLTF
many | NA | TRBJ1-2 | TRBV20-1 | TGCAGTGCTAGAGAGTCGGGGAGAAACTATGGCTACACCTTC | CSARESGRNYGYTF
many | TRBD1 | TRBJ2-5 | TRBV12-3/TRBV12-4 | TGTGCCAGCTCTGGGACAGGGGGGGCAGAGACCCAGTACTTC | CASSGTGGAETQYF
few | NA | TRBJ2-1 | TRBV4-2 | TGTGCCAGCAGCCCCCGACAGTACAATGAGCAGTTCTTC | CASSPRQYNEQFF
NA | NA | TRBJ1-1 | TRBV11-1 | TGTGCCAGCACCTCCTTCTTACCGGGTCCCTCTACCCGCCCGAACACTGAAGCTTTCTTT | CASTSFLPGPSTRPNTEAFF
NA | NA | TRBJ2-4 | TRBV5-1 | TGCGCCAGCAGCTCCCAGAACAAAAACATTCAGTACTTC | CASSSQNKNIQYF
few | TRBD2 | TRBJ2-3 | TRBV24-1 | TGTGCCACCAGTCCCCCCGCGGGGGGGTATGGTACAGATACGCAGTATTTT | CATSPPAGGYGTDTQYF
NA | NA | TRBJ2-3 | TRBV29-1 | TGCAGCGTCGCCGGAGGACACACAGATACGCAGTATTTT | CSVAGGHTDTQYF
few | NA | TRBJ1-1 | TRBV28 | TGTGCCAGCGCCGGGGGGGCTCTGAACACTGAAGCTTTCTTT | CASAGGALNTEAFF
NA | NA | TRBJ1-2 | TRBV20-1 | TGCAGTGCTAGAGACCCCGGGAGGGGAGGCTATGGCTACACCTTC | CSARDPGRGGYGYTF
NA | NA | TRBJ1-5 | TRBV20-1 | TGCAGTGCTAGAGATCCAGGGCACAATCAGCCCCAGCATTTT | CSARDPGHNQPQHF
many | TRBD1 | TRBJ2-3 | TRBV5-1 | TGCGCCAGCAGTACCGGGACAGGGAAACCAGATACGCAGTATTTT | CASSTGTGKPDTQYF
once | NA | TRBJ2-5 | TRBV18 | TGTGCCAGCTCACCACAGCAGTACCAAGAGACCCAGTACTTC | CASSPQQYQETQYF
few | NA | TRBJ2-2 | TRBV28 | TGTGCCAGCAGTTTTTCACAGACCGGGGAGCTGTTTTTT | CASSFSQTGELFF
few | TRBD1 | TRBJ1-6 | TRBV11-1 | TGTGCCAGCAGCTCCCCCGGGACAGGGATGAGGGAGAGTTCACCCCTCCACTTT | CASSSPGTGMRESSPLHF
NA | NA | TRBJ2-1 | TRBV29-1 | TGCAGCGTTCTTGATAATAGGATCTATGAGCAGTTCTTC | CSVLDNRIYEQFF
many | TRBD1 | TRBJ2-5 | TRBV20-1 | TGCAGCCTCACAGGGGGCATCGAGACCCAGTACTTC | CSLTGGIETQYF
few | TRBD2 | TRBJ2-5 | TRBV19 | TGTGCCAGTAGTACCCCAGGCTTTAGCGGGAGCCAAGAGACCCAGTACTTC | CASSTPGFSGSQETQYF
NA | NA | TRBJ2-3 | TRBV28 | TGTGCCAGCAGTTTGGCAACTTGGGGCACAGATACGCAGTATTTT | CASSLATWGTDTQYF
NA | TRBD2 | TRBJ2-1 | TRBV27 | TGTGCCAGCAGTCCCCGGCTAGCGGGAGTGGATGAGCAGTTCTTC | CASSPRLAGVDEQFF
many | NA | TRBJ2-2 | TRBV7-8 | TGTGCCAGCAGCCCAACGACAGGCACCGGGGAGCTGTTTTTT | CASSPTTGTGELFF
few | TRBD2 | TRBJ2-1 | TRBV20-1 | TGCAGTGCTAGAGATGCACCGGCGGGGCTAGCGGTGAATGAGCAGTTCTTC | CSARDAPAGLAVNEQFF